These 8 T cell receptor beta chains were all obtained from the same sample, sequenced in a study of CD8 T cells in Susac syndrome. After extraction with the RNeasy kit, about 0.5 to 1 ug of the RNA was reverse transcribed using random hexamers. Using its own MiXCR run on the immunoSEQ multiplex PCR reads, TCRdb lists one record per CDR3 protein. The table lists about 140,000 distinct CDR3 sequences, roughly 94% of them singletons, with 0.13% to 0.15% in the top ten. The sequencing sample was made of CD4+ T cells from PBMCs. The receptors come from a human donor with Susac syndrome.

This chain connects TRBV7-2 to TRBJ2-5; tentatively, D is TRBD1 (6 bases). The ends were cut back, 5 bases at V and 3 bases at J, with 10 bases in the middle. The CDR3 runs to 13 residues. The V gene's germline CDR1 is SGHTA and CDR2 FQGNSA. CDR3 sequence reads: CASSRYREETQYF. CDR3 DNA: TGTGCCAGCAGCCGTTACAGGGAAGAGACCCAGTACTTC.

This chain links TRBV6-2 or TRBV6-3 with TRBJ2-4; tentative D call: TRBD1 (5 bases). V lost 7 bases and J 0 bases, leaving 16 bases between the germline ends. Germline lookup yields CDR1 MNHEY and CDR2 SVGEGT. CDR3 length equals 16 residues. DNA for the CDR3: TGTGCCAGCACCGAACGACAGAGACTAGCCAAAAACATTCAGTACTTC. It translates to CASTERQRLAKNIQYF.

As concerns this clonotype: A junction end diverges from the germline sequence, so it may reflect a read error. The rearrangement joins TRBV11-2 to TRBJ2-4; D is unclear. CDR1 and CDR2 from the germline V gene are SGHAT and FQNNGV. The CDR3 contains 11 residues. In DNA form, the CDR3 reads TGTGCCAGCAGCTTAGAAGCTGGCTTGGACTTC. It codes for CASSLEAGLDF. Variable domain in full (rest from reference TRBV11-2 and TRBJ2-4): EAGVAQSPRYKIIEKRQSVAFWCNPISGHATLYWYQQILGQGPKLLIQFQNNGVVDDSQLPKDRFSAERLKGVDSTLKIQPAKLEDSAVYLCASSLEAGLDFGAGTRLSVL.

This rearrangement joins TRBV20-1 to TRBJ2-7, with 8 bases fitting TRBD2. Germline CDR1 DFQATT, CDR2 SNEGSKA (reference sequence). CDR3 length: 16 residues. V shed 3 bases and J 0 bases; nucleotides not matched to a gene: 10. DNA for the CDR3: TGCAGTGCTAGTGTCCCTGGGCGGGGGGCCTCCTACGAGCAGTACTTC. Its translation is CSASVPGRGASYEQYF.

This clonotype appeared a few times. The chain recombines TRBV29-1 with TRBJ2-5; D is uncertain. The CDR3 is made up of 14 amino acids. Germline CDR1 reads SQVTM; CDR2 reads ANQGSEA. V lost 2 bases and J 5 bases, leaving 15 bases between the germline ends. The chain's CDR3 is CSVEKPGSRETQYF. In nucleotides, the CDR3 is TGCAGCGTTGAAAAACCTGGGTCCAGGGAGACCCAGTACTTC.

The V gene is TRBV6-4, the J gene TRBJ2-1, with TRBD2 matching over 8 bases. Germline assignment: CDR1 MRHNA and CDR2 SNTAGT. The CDR3 covers 15 residues. The V segment lost 2 bases and the J segment 5 bases; nucleotides outside the gene matches: 5. This chain's CDR3 is CASSDQRGPHNEQFF. Here the CDR3 DNA reads TGTGCCAGCAGTGACCAGCGGGGGCCGCACAATGAGCAGTTCTTC.

Concerning this clonotype: A read error may account for a junction end that differs from germline. The chain uses TRBV28 and TRBJ2-1; D perhaps matches TRBD2 (6 bases). CDR3 length equals 15 residues. Germline-derived CDR1 and CDR2 are MDHEN and SYDVKM. The CDR3 loop reads CASSWRGAGNNGQFF. The CDR3 region has the DNA TGTGCCAGCAGTTGGAGGGGCGCGGGGAACAATGGGCAGTTCTTC.

The chain uses TRBV5-1 and TRBJ2-1; D is possibly TRBD2 (6 bases). Germline V gene sequence: CDR1 SGHRS, CDR2 YFSETQ. The CDR3 runs 15 residues. The V and J ends lost 0 bases and 6 bases respectively, with 13 bases between them. CDR3 amino acids: CASSLGGVSGNEQFF. Here the CDR3 DNA reads TGCGCCAGCAGCTTGGGCGGGGTCTCTGGCAATGAGCAGTTCTTC.